Included here is one T cell receptor beta chain sequence, with context. Its cognate antigen has yet to be identified. Base qualities are not at hand, and no much larger clone is one base apart. The CDR3 regions of human TCRbeta chains were subjected to immunosequencing. Processing in the source paper ran as follows. TCRs in the repertoires were compared against a reference library of SARS-CoV-2-specific TCRs that had been generated with the MIRA antigen-specificity platform. Breadth was defined as the fraction of unique TCRs that were SARS-CoV-2-associated, and depth was defined as the fraction of total T cells that were SARS-CoV-2-associated. Using the MIRA data, every spike-specific TCR was mapped to the spike region that the TCR reacted to and assigned to either a CD4 or a CD8 class. Log10-transformed breadth and depth values were compared by one-way ANOVA with Sidak's multiple comparisons tests. TCRdb obtained this table from immuneACCESS and retained in-frame rearrangements with V and J assigned. These tables miss some clones; where compared with another copy, unresolved V genes account for less than half of the shortfall, and the remainder is unexplained. V, J and clone size derive from that table, while D and trimming were established from the DNA sequence. The sample table lists some 200,000 clones, approximately 91% of them with a count of one. Clones ranked in the top ten supply over 0.75% of the sample.

Reading from cysteine to phenylalanine, the CDR3 counts 15 amino acids. Left in the record is the CDR3 DNA by itself, 45 bases read in frame from the first base. V gives up 3 bases and J gives up 3 bases, and the segment between their germline ends measures 12 bases. CDR1 and CDR2, looked up from the germline V gene (reference sequence), are MNHEY and SMNVEV. Read against the paper, the sample's time point label means: baseline before first vaccination. Vaccinee samples came from UK trials COV001 and COV002, including a single-blind randomized controlled phase 2/3 trial of AZD1222 (ChAdOx1 nCoV-19) in healthy adults. For TCRbeta chain sequencing, PBMC samples were collected from trial participants at day 0 and at day 28 after the second dose. These data belong to a study of T cell responses to AZD1222 COVID-19 vaccine (dated by TCRdb to the early 2020s). A note on the overall study: Because spike-specific TCR depth and breadth did not differ between the two schedules, AZD1222 recipients who got a second dose at roughly 4 weeks were pooled with those who got a second dose at roughly 12 weeks. TCR sequencing was performed for 230 to 250 trial participants, of whom some 200 were given two doses of AZD1222 and approximately 25 were given two doses of MenACWY control vaccine. Trial participants were enrolled by age into subgroups of 18-55, 56-69 and 70-plus years, and roughly 150, 30 and 60 TCR-sequenced participants, respectively, were included in these subgroups.

What the study reported, not specific to this receptor: Only six or seven AZD1222 recipients were SARS-CoV-2 seropositive at baseline, limiting conclusions about previously exposed vaccinees. In the small 56-69-year group, the increase in depth fell short of significance, most likely because of low power. No day 14 peak-response samples were available, so repertoires were characterized only after the peak T cell response. Epitopes outside the regions mutated in the B.1.351 and B.1.1.7 variants were reportedly recognized by nearly half of the unique spike-specific TCRs. The whole spike protein was spanned by vaccine-associated CD4 TCRs, and dominant responses were seen in regions 160-218 and 743-854. After two AZD1222 doses, both the breadth and the depth of spike-specific TCRs were significantly higher than at day 0 and than in MenACWY recipients. Participants were mostly white British, with more females than males. The authors suggested clonal diversity may have been underestimated.

Sequencing used peripheral blood, obtained on day 0 of AZD1222 vaccination. This receptor was obtained from an adult in good health. The chain was built from TRBV27 and TRBJ2-1; TRBD1 could be the D gene, as 5 bases match. CDR3 region: CASSFSQGVYNEQFF. The sequenced DNA: TGTGCCAGCAGTTTCAGCCAGGGCGTCTACAATGAGCAGTTCTTC.